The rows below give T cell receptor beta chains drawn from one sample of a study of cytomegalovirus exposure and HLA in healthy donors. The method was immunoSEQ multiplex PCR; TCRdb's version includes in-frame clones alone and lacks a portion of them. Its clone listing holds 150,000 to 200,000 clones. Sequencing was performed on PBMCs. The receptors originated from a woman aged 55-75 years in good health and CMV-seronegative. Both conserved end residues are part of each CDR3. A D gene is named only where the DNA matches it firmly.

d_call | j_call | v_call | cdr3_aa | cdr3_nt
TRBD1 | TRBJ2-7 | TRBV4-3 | CASSLAGQGYYEQYF | TGCGCCAGCAGCCTAGCGGGACAGGGGTACTACGAGCAGTACTTC
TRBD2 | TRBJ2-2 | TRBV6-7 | CASSYIGRLAGGKNTGELFF | TGTGCCAGCAGTTACATAGGCCGGCTAGCGGGGGGCAAGAACACCGGGGAGCTGTTTTTT
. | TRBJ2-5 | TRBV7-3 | CASSLLQQGTQYF | TGTGCCAGCAGCTTACTCCAGCAGGGGACCCAGTACTTC
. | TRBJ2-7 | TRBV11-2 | CASSLSAGREYEQYF | TGTGCCAGCAGCTTATCGGCGGGACGGGAATACGAGCAGTACTTC
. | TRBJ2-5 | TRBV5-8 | CASSYRQIEETQYF | TGTGCCAGCAGCTACAGACAGATAGAAGAGACCCAGTACTTC
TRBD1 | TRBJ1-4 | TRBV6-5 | CASSYSQGEGEKLFF | TGTGCCAGCAGTTACTCCCAGGGGGAAGGCGAAAAACTGTTTTTT
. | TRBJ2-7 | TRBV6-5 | CASRSDRRGNYEQYF | TGTGCCAGCAGATCAGACAGAAGGGGGAACTACGAGCAGTACTTC
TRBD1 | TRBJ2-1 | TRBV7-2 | CASSLPTGYYNEQFF | TGTGCCAGCAGCTTACCGACAGGGTACTACAATGAGCAGTTCTTC
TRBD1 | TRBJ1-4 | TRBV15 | CATSRLGQDNEKLFF | TGTGCCACCAGCAGACTAGGACAGGATAATGAAAAACTGTTTTTT
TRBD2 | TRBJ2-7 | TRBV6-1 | CASSEKRGASYEQYF | TGTGCCAGCAGTGAAAAGCGGGGGGCTTCCTACGAGCAGTACTTC
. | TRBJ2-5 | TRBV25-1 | CASSLVRGGGKETQYF | TGTGCCAGCAGTCTAGTCAGGGGAGGGGGAAAAGAGACCCAGTACTTC
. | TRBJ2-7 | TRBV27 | CASSLSKLYEQYF | TGTGCCAGCAGTTTATCGAAACTCTACGAGCAGTACTTC
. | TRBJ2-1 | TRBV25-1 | CASMANEQFF | TGTGCCAGCATGGCCAATGAGCAGTTCTTC
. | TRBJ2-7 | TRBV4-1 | CASSQSGRTYEQYF | TGCGCCAGCAGCCAGTCGGGAAGGACCTACGAGCAGTACTTC
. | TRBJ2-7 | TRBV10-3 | CAISDFSGTYEQYF | TGTGCCATCAGTGATTTTAGCGGCACCTACGAGCAGTACTTC
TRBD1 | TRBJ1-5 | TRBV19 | CASTRTGGTEPQHF | TGTGCCAGTACCAGGACAGGGGGGACGGAGCCCCAGCATTTT
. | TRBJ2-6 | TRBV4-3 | CASSPFNSGANVLTF | TGCGCCAGCAGCCCTTTTAACTCTGGGGCCAACGTCCTGACTTTC
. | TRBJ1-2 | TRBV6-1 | CASSVGGVDGYTF | TGTGCCAGCAGTGTGGGAGGGGTCGATGGCTACACCTTC
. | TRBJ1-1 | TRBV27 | CASSLRGRGEAFF | TGTGCCAGCAGTTTACGAGGGCGTGGTGAAGCTTTCTTT
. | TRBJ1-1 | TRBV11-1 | CASSFGGARAGTEAFF | TGTGCCAGCAGCTTCGGGGGGGCCCGGGCTGGGACTGAAGCTTTCTTT
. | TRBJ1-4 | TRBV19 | CASSISGATNEKLFF | TGTGCCAGTAGTATATCAGGGGCAACTAATGAAAAACTGTTTTTT
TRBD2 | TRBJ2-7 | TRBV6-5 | CANSLRLAGHYEQYF | TGTGCCAACAGTCTACGACTAGCGGGGCACTACGAGCAGTACTTC